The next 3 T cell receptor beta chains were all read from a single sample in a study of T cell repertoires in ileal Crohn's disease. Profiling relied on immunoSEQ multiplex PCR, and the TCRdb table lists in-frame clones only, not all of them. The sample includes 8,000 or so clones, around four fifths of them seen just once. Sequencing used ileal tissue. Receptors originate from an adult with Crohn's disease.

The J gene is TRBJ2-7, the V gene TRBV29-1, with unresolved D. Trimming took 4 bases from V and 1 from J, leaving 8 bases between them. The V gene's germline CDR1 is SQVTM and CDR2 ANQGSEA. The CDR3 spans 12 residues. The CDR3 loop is CSVATGSYEQYF. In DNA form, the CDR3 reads TGCAGCGTTGCGACGGGTTCCTACGAGCAGTACTTC.

The CDR3 loop is CASSSTSGGANHEQFF. The CDR3, as DNA: TGTGCCAGCAGCTCGACTAGCGGGGGGGCTAACCATGAGCAGTTCTTC. The chain is built from TRBV9 and TRBJ2-1; 14 nucleotides match TRBD2. The germline gives CDR1 SGDLS, CDR2 YYNGEE. V dropped 4 bases and J dropped 8; count of bases not matched to a gene: 8. CDR3 length: 16 residues. Full variable domain (outside the CDR3, taken from reference TRBV9 and TRBJ2-1): DSGVTQTPKHLITATGQRVTLRCSPRSGDLSVYWYQQSLDQGLQFLIQYYNGEERAKGNILERFSAQQFPDLHSELNLSSLELGDSALYFCASSSTSGGANHEQFFGPGTRLTVL.

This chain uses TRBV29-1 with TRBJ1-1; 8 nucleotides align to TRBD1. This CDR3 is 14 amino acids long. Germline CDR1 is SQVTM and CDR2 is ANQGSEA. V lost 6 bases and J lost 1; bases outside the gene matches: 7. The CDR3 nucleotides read TGCAGCGTCTCCACCGGGACAGGGAACACTGAAGCTTTCTTT. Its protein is CSVSTGTGNTEAFF.